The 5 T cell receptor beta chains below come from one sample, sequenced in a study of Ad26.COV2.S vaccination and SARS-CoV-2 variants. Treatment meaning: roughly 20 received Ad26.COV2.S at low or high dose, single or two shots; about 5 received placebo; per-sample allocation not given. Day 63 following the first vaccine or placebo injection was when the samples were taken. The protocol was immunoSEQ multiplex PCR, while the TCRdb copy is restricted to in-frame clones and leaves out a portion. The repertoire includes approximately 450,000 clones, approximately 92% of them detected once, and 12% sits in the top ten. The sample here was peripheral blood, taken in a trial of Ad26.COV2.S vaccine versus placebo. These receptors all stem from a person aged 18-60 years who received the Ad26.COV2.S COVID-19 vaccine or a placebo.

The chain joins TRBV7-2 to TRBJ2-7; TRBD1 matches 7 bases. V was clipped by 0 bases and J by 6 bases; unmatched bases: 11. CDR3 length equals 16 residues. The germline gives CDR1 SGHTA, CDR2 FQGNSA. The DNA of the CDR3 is TGTGCCAGCAGCTTAGCGGGGTTTTCTGACAGGGCCGAGCAGTACTTC. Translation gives CASSLAGFSDRAEQYF.

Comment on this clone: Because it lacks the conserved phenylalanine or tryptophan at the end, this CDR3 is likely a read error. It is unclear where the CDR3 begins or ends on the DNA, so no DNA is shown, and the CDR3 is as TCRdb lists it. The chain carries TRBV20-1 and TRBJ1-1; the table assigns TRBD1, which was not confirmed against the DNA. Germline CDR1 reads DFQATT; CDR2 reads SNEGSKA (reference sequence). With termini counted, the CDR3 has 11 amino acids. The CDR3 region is CSARDKTDRPL.

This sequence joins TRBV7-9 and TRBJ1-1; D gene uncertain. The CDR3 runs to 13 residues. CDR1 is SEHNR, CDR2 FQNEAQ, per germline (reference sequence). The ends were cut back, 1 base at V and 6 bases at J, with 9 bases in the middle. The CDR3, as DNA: TGTGCCAGCAGCTTAGTGGGCAGAGCTGAAGCTTTCTTT. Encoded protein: CASSLVGRAEAFF.

The CDR3 loop is CASSLQGVNYGYTF. For the CDR3, the DNA is TGTGCCAGCAGCTTACAGGGTGTTAACTATGGCTACACCTTC. This chain connects TRBV7-2 to TRBJ1-2; possibly TRBD1 for D (5 bases). The CDR3 has 14 residues. The V and J ends lost 2 bases and 1 base respectively, with 8 bases between them. Germline assignment: CDR1 SGHTA and CDR2 FQGNSA.

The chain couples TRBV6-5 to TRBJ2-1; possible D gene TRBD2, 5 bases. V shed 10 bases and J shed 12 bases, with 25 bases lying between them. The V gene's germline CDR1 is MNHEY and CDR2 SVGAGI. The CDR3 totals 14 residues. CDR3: CATKRNSAGLGQFF. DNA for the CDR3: TGTGCCACGAAAAGAAACAGTGCGGGCCTCGGGCAGTTCTTC.